A single sample gave rise to the 25 T cell receptor beta chains below, sequenced in a study of cytomegalovirus exposure and HLA in healthy donors. Primers: 60 Vbeta forward and 13 Jbeta reverse. The protocol was immunoSEQ multiplex PCR, while the TCRdb copy is restricted to in-frame clones and leaves out a portion. Of 75,000 to 100,000 clones in the sample, 60% to 75% are singletons; the top ten hold approximately 14%. Sequencing was done on a sample of PBMCs. The source of these receptors is a woman in her 70s in good health and CMV-seropositive.

The genes are TRBV2 and TRBJ2-1; 9 nucleotides match TRBD2. The CDR3 covers 15 residues. V trimming: 6 bases; J trimming: 7 bases; junction bases outside the gene matches: 10. The germline gives CDR1 SNHLY, CDR2 FYNNEI. CDR3 nucleotides: TGTGCCAGCAGGGGGGGGCGGGGGGGCCTGAATGAGCAGTTCTTC. As protein: CASRGGRGGLNEQFF. Full variable domain (outside the CDR3, taken from reference TRBV2 and TRBJ2-1): EPEVTQTPSHQVTQMGQEVILRCVPISNHLYFYWYRQILGQKVEFLVSFYNNEISEKSEIFDDQFSVERPDGSNFTLKIRSTKLEDSAMYFCASRGGRGGLNEQFFGPGTRLTVL.

The chain uses TRBV2 and TRBJ2-3; 16 bases match TRBD2. Germline lookup yields CDR1 SNHLY and CDR2 FYNNEI. The length of the CDR3 is 16 residues. The V and J ends lost 7 bases and 4 bases, in that order; junction bases with no gene match: 5. This CDR3 is CASISGTSGGADTQYF. The CDR3, as DNA: TGTGCCAGCATATCCGGGACTAGCGGGGGGGCAGATACGCAGTATTTT. The variable domain in full, completed from reference TRBV2 and TRBJ2-3, reads EPEVTQTPSHQVTQMGQEVILRCVPISNHLYFYWYRQILGQKVEFLVSFYNNEISEKSEIFDDQFSVERPDGSNFTLKIRSTKLEDSAMYFCASISGTSGGADTQYFGPGTRLTVL.

V usage is TRBV27 and J usage is TRBJ2-1; the match to TRBD1 covers 11 bases. This CDR3 has 15 amino acids. Germline CDR1 is MNHEY and CDR2 is SMNVEV (reference sequence). With 5 bases clipped from V and 4 bases from J, the junction kept 4 bases outside the gene matches. The CDR3: CASSDRDRGYNEQFF. CDR3 in DNA: TGTGCCAGCAGTGACCGGGACAGGGGGTACAATGAGCAGTTCTTC.

The V gene is TRBV2, the J gene TRBJ1-4; 9 bases agree with TRBD1. The CDR3 loop spans 16 amino acids. CDR1 is SNHLY and CDR2 is FYNNEI in the germline V gene. J gave up 8 bases and V 2 bases, and 9 bases lay outside the gene matches. The CDR3: CASSEMGAGTGEKLFF. CDR3 in DNA: TGTGCCAGCAGTGAAATGGGGGCCGGGACAGGGGAAAAACTGTTTTTT. The whole variable domain, remainder taken from reference TRBV2 and TRBJ1-4, is EPEVTQTPSHQVTQMGQEVILRCVPISNHLYFYWYRQILGQKVEFLVSFYNNEISEKSEIFDDQFSVERPDGSNFTLKIRSTKLEDSAMYFCASSEMGAGTGEKLFFGSGTQLSVL.

Only a few counts were recorded for this clone. The chain links TRBV5-1 to TRBJ2-5; 9 bases align to TRBD1. Per the germline V gene, CDR1 is SGHRS and CDR2 is YFSETQ. CDR3 length equals 14 residues. V was pared by 4 bases and J by 5 bases, with 6 bases of the junction left unmatched. The CDR3 DNA reads as TGCGCCAGCAGCCACAGGGGGCCGAGGGAGACCCAGTACTTC. Protein sequence: CASSHRGPRETQYF.

The rearrangement links TRBV11-2 to TRBJ1-6; D unclear. Trimming pared 5 bases from V and 0 bases from J, leaving 11 bases between. Germline V gene data show CDR1 as SGHAT and CDR2 as FQNNGV. The CDR3 has 16 amino acids. The CDR3 nucleotides read TGTGCCAGCAGCCCCCTGACTAGCTCCTATAATTCACCCCTCCACTTT. This encodes CASSPLTSSYNSPLHF. Filled out from reference TRBV11-2 and TRBJ1-6, the complete variable domain reads EAGVAQSPRYKIIEKRQSVAFWCNPISGHATLYWYQQILGQGPKLLIQFQNNGVVDDSQLPKDRFSAERLKGVDSTLKIQPAKLEDSAVYLCASSPLTSSYNSPLHFGNGTRLTVT.

This clone was seen only a few times. The chain employs TRBV13 and TRBJ1-1; 10 nucleotides agree with TRBD1. The J segment lost 3 bases and the V segment lost 0 bases, leaving 1 base of the junction unmatched. The CDR3 consists of 15 residues. In germline, CDR1 is PRHDT, CDR2 FYEKMQ (reference sequence). This CDR3 is CASSLGGQGDTEAFF. CDR3 DNA: TGTGCCAGCAGCTTAGGTGGACAGGGGGACACTGAAGCTTTCTTT.

This clone has only a few counts. CDR3 bases: TGTGCCAGCAGCTTAGTGCAGGGGGCATGGGGAAACACCATATATTTT. Protein product: CASSLVQGAWGNTIYF. The gene calls are TRBV7-2 and TRBJ1-3, with TRBD1 matching over 8 bases. V lost 1 base to trimming and J lost 4 bases; unmatched junction nucleotides: 6. The CDR3 sequence is 16 residues long. Germline CDR1 SGHTA, CDR2 FQGNSA.

The chain combines TRBV7-2 with TRBJ2-7, with a possible D match to TRBD2 (7 bases). V lost 5 bases and J lost 8, with 28 bases in between. Per germline, CDR1 SGHTA and CDR2 FQGNSA. The CDR3 has 17 amino acids. This CDR3 is CASSGAGGAGALFKQYF. The CDR3 region has the DNA TGTGCCAGCAGCGGAGCGGGCGGGGCGGGGGCCCTCTTCAAGCAGTACTTC.

The chain carries TRBV9 and TRBJ1-1, with D maybe TRBD1 (5 bases). This CDR3 is built from 14 residues. CDR1 is SGDLS and CDR2 is YYNGEE in the germline V gene. With 4 bases removed from V and 4 bases from J, the gap between germline ends came to 14 bases. The CDR3 protein is CASSSGEGGTEAFF. The CDR3 nucleotides read TGTGCCAGCAGCTCGGGGGAGGGCGGCACTGAAGCTTTCTTT.

This rearrangement joins TRBV14 to TRBJ1-2; possible D gene TRBD1, 6 bases. Looked up from germline, CDR1 is SGHDN and CDR2 is FVKESK. Between the trimmed V and J ends, which lost 4 bases and 1 base, there was a span of 7 bases. This CDR3 has 13 amino acids. The CDR3 sequence: CASSPGVNYGYTF. The CDR3 DNA reads TGTGCCAGCAGCCCAGGGGTTAACTATGGCTACACCTTC.

This clone has more than one count but fewer than ten. The rearrangement uses TRBV28 and TRBJ1-2; D uncertain. V lost 4 bases, J lost 8 bases, and 26 bases lay in between. The CDR3 spans 17 residues. Germline CDR1 is MDHEN and CDR2 is SYDVKM. CDR3 nucleotides: TGTGCCAGCAGTTCACCGGCGGAGGTGGCAGGTCTGGGCGGCTACACCTTC. Translation: CASSSPAEVAGLGGYTF.

This rearrangement joins TRBV2 to TRBJ2-3, with TRBD2 identical over 10 bases. The CDR3 extends over 14 amino acids. With V trimmed by 8 bases and J by 4 bases, 6 bases remained unmatched. Germline CDR1 reads SNHLY; CDR2 reads FYNNEI. The CDR3, as DNA: TGTGCCAGCGGTCGTAGCGGGGGGTCAGATACGCAGTATTTT. Translating it yields CASGRSGGSDTQYF.

The rearrangement uses TRBV19 and TRBJ2-7, with TRBD2 as a possible D gene (6 bases). With 7 bases removed from V and 4 bases from J, the gap between germline ends came to 23 bases. The CDR3 spans 16 residues. The germline V gene encodes CDR1 LNHDA and CDR2 SQIVND (reference sequence). This CDR3 reads CASNDGRSSTHYEQYF. The DNA for the CDR3 is TGTGCCAGTAATGATGGGAGGAGTAGTACTCATTACGAGCAGTACTTC.

V usage is TRBV2 and J usage is TRBJ2-2; possible D gene TRBD2, 5 bases. Germline V gene lookup returns CDR1 SNHLY and CDR2 FYNNEI. Trimming shortened V by 6 bases and J by 6 bases, and 20 bases separated the two germline ends. This CDR3 spans 16 amino acids. The CDR3 nucleotides are TGTGCCAGCAGCGGACTGATGACTAATGTTCCCGGGGAGCTGTTTTTT. Translating it yields CASSGLMTNVPGELFF.

The chain employs TRBV28 and TRBJ2-3; D gene unclear. Germline values: CDR1 MDHEN, CDR2 SYDVKM. The length of the CDR3 is 14 residues. The V gene lost 2 bases and the J gene lost 0 bases, with 6 bases spanning the gap. The CDR3: CASSLQTSTDTQYF. The CDR3 DNA is TGTGCCAGCAGTTTACAGACTAGCACAGATACGCAGTATTTT.

The rearrangement joins TRBV5-5 to TRBJ2-7; D may be TRBD1 (6 bases). CDR3 length equals 15 residues. Trimming left V 4 bases short and J 0 bases short, with 14 bases between. Germline V lookup: CDR1 SGHKS, CDR2 YYEKEE (reference sequence). The CDR3 protein is CASSPDRASSYEQYF. CDR3 DNA sequence: TGTGCCAGCAGCCCGGACAGAGCGAGCTCCTACGAGCAGTACTTC.

This clone appeared a few times. This sequence joins TRBV10-3 and TRBJ1-1; 8 positions match TRBD1. After removal of 3 bases from V and 3 bases from J, the junction contained 6 bases not matched to a gene. This CDR3 has 15 amino acids. CDR1 ENHRY and CDR2 SYGVKD come from the germline V gene. The CDR3 DNA follows: TGTGCCATCAGTGAACCAGGACAGGGACACACTGAAGCTTTCTTT. This translates into CAISEPGQGHTEAFF.

In its sample, this clone was seen once. The genes are TRBV19 and TRBJ2-1, with a weak D call TRBD2 (6 bases). Germline V gene sequence: CDR1 LNHDA, CDR2 SQIVND (reference sequence). This CDR3 contains 14 residues. Deletions cut 3 bases from V and 8 bases from J, with 14 bases between. CDR3 region: CASSMWGRGDEQFF. The CDR3 DNA reads TGTGCCAGTAGTATGTGGGGACGCGGGGATGAGCAGTTCTTC.

CDR3 nucleotide sequence: TGTGCCAGCAGTCCACTTCCCGGGACAGGGTATTTGACAGATACGCAGTATTTT. It encodes CASSPLPGTGYLTDTQYF. J is TRBJ2-3 and V is TRBV7-8; TRBD1 agrees at 9 bases. Germline V gene lookup returns CDR1 SGHVS and CDR2 FQNEAQ. The V gene end was trimmed by 6 bases and the J gene end by 3 bases; junction bases not matched to a gene: 16. The CDR3 length is 18 residues.

The table lists this clone with a count of one. The chain has TRBV6-1 and TRBJ2-3; the D gene is possibly TRBD1 (5 bases). V was cut by 4 bases and J by 5 bases, with 10 bases left in between. The CDR3 covers 13 residues. Germline CDR1 MNHNS, CDR2 SASEGT. The CDR3 sequence is CASSARVEDTQYF. CDR3 nucleotides: TGTGCCAGCAGTGCCAGGGTGGAAGATACGCAGTATTTT.

Concerning this clone itself: Within the sample, other DNA sequences also encode this same CDR3. This sequence joins TRBV28 and TRBJ1-1; a weak D match, TRBD1 (6 bases). From germline, CDR1 is MDHEN and CDR2 SYDVKM. The CDR3 runs 14 residues. V lost 3 bases and J lost 3, with 11 bases in between. In nucleotides, the CDR3 is TGTGCCAGCAGTTTGACAGGCGGCTACACTGAAGCTTTCTTT. Residues: CASSLTGGYTEAFF.

J is TRBJ2-7 and V is TRBV6-1; the D gene is possibly TRBD2 (5 bases). The CDR3 extends over 12 amino acids. The V gene's germline CDR1 is MNHNS and CDR2 SASEGT. The germline V and J ends were trimmed by 8 bases and 1 base, with 9 bases remaining between them. Here the CDR3 DNA reads TGTGCCAGCGGTGCGGGTTCCTACGAGCAGTACTTC. The encoded protein is CASGAGSYEQYF.

This clone was observed a single time. The chain combines TRBV18 with TRBJ1-1; 10 positions agree with TRBD1. CDR3 length: 15 amino acids. The V gene's germline CDR1 is KGHSH and CDR2 LQKENI. J was trimmed by 5 bases and V by 6 bases; bases with no gene match: 9. CDR3 protein: CASSPGRTGGTEAFF. CDR3 coding DNA: TGTGCCAGCTCGCCTGGACGGACAGGGGGTACTGAAGCTTTCTTT. Combining the CDR3 with reference TRBV18 and TRBJ1-1 gives the whole variable domain NAGVMQNPRHLVRRRGQEARLRCSPMKGHSHVYWYRQLPEEGLKFMVYLQKENIIDESGMPKERFSAEFPKEGPSILRIQQVVRGDSAAYFCASSPGRTGGTEAFFGQGTRLTVV.

CDR3 DNA sequence: TGTGCCAGCGGGACAGCCTTTAACTACGAGCAGTACTTC. Translated: CASGTAFNYEQYF. V is TRBV6-1 and J is TRBJ2-5; 7 bases match TRBD1. The better agreement between TRBJ2-7 and the DNA end casts doubt on the J call. This CDR3 is built from 13 residues. CDR1 and CDR2 from the germline V gene are MNHNS and SASEGT.